A single sample gave rise to the 24 T cell receptor beta chains below, sequenced in a study of blood T cell repertoires in COVID-19. The table came from immunoSEQ multiplex PCR; TCRdb's copy has only in-frame clones and leaves some out. Of around 65,000 clones detected, around 80% appear once; the ten largest clones hold over 15%. The sequenced sample consisted of peripheral blood. The receptors stem from a man aged 60-69 years with acute or convalescent COVID-19.

V and J are TRBV5-6 and TRBJ1-1; TRBD1 agrees at 9 bases. Germline CDR1 reads SGHDT; CDR2 reads YYEEEE. The CDR3 is made up of 16 amino acids. The J segment lost 0 bases and the V segment lost 4 bases, leaving 7 bases of the junction unmatched. The CDR3 loop reads CASSTTGTGMNTEAFF. CDR3 nucleotide sequence: TGTGCCAGCAGCACAACCGGGACAGGGATGAACACTGAAGCTTTCTTT. Supplemented by reference TRBV5-6 and TRBJ1-1, the full variable domain reads DAGVTQSPTHLIKTRGQQVTLRCSPKSGHDTVSWYQQALGQGPQFIFQYYEEEERQRGNFPDRFSGHQFPNYSSELNVNALLLGDSALYLCASSTTGTGMNTEAFFGQGTRLTVV.

This clone showed up just a few times. The CDR3 sequence is CASSLAGLMDEQFF. In DNA form, the CDR3 reads TGTGCCAGCAGCTTGGCAGGGTTGATGGATGAGCAGTTCTTC. The chain recombines TRBV5-5 with TRBJ2-1, with D maybe TRBD1 (5 bases). The germline CDR1 and CDR2 sequences are SGHKS and YYEKEE (reference sequence). The CDR3 consists of 14 residues. The V gene lost 0 bases and the J gene lost 8 bases, with 12 bases spanning the gap.

The rearrangement uses TRBV19 and TRBJ1-4; 9 bases are a match to TRBD1. The junction had 3 bases not matched to a gene; V was cut back by 7 bases and J by 3 bases. Germline loops: CDR1 LNHDA, CDR2 SQIVND (reference sequence). The CDR3 spans 14 residues. CDR3 sequence (DNA): TGTGCCAGTATCGGACAGGGGTCTAATGAAAAACTGTTTTTT. Translated, it gives CASIGQGSNEKLFF.

This clone was counted only a few times. The gene calls are TRBV28 and TRBJ2-1; 11 bases are a match to TRBD2. The germline gives CDR1 MDHEN, CDR2 SYDVKM. The length of the CDR3 is 15 residues. Unmatched junction bases numbered 6, after V lost 3 bases and J lost 8 bases. The CDR3 DNA sequence: TGTGCCAGCAGTTTTGGGACTAGCGGAAGGGATGAGCAGTTCTTC. This gives the protein CASSFGTSGRDEQFF.

The V call is TRBV7-2, the J call TRBJ2-7; maybe TRBD1 (6 bases). The CDR3 has 14 residues. Per the germline V gene, CDR1 is SGHTA and CDR2 is FQGNSA. Trimming stripped 5 bases from V and 4 bases from J, with 15 bases between. CDR3 coding DNA: TGTGCCAGCAGCGAAGACAGGAATAGATACGAGCAGTACTTC. This translates into CASSEDRNRYEQYF.

This clone was observed a few times. The chain employs TRBV19 and TRBJ1-5; 8 positions agree with TRBD1. With 9 bases clipped from V and 4 bases from J, the junction kept 5 bases outside the gene matches. This CDR3 region has 13 residues. Germline V gene data show CDR1 as LNHDA and CDR2 as SQIVND (reference sequence). CDR3 loop: CASQDRANQPQHF. Here the CDR3 DNA reads TGTGCCAGCCAGGACAGGGCTAATCAGCCCCAGCATTTT.

The chain joins TRBV4-1 to TRBJ1-2; a weak D match, TRBD1 (6 bases). V lost 0 bases and J lost 8, with 13 bases in between. The CDR3 has 14 residues. Germline V gives CDR1 MGHRA, CDR2 YSYEKL. The CDR3, as DNA: TGCGCCAGCAGCCAAGATCCAGGGGCAAAAGGCTACACCTTC. Translating it yields CASSQDPGAKGYTF.

V usage is TRBV5-6 and J usage is TRBJ2-2; D remains ambiguous. Germline CDR1 and CDR2: SGHDT and YYEEEE. There are 15 residues in the CDR3. V lost 0 bases to trimming and J lost 4 bases, with 10 bases between them. CDR3: CASSLGPSTTGELFF. CDR3 DNA sequence: TGTGCCAGCAGCTTGGGTCCTTCTACCACCGGGGAGCTGTTTTTT. Full variable domain (missing parts from reference TRBV5-6 and TRBJ2-2): DAGVTQSPTHLIKTRGQQVTLRCSPKSGHDTVSWYQQALGQGPQFIFQYYEEEERQRGNFPDRFSGHQFPNYSSELNVNALLLGDSALYLCASSLGPSTTGELFFGEGSRLTVL.

CDR3 residues: CAWSLRELLIRATF. In nucleotides, the CDR3 is TGTGCCTGGAGTCTCCGGGAGCTCCTCATCCGAGCCACCTTC. The chain uses TRBV30 and TRBJ1-2; D gene uncertain. Trimming removed 2 bases from V and 13 bases from J, with 23 bases in between. The CDR3 spans 14 residues. Germline CDR1 GTSNPN, CDR2 SVGIG (reference sequence). Using reference TRBV30 and TRBJ1-2 for the parts outside the CDR3, the full variable domain is SQTIHQWPATLVQPVGSPLSLECTVEGTSNPNLYWYRQAAGRGLQLLFYSVGIGQISSEVPQNLSASRPQDRQFILSSKKLLLSDSGFYLCAWSLRELLIRATFGSGTRLTVV.

The chain is built from TRBV5-6 and TRBJ2-2; tentative D call: TRBD2 (6 bases). The V end was cut by 4 bases, the J end by 4 bases, with 11 bases between. The CDR3 extends over 14 amino acids. Germline CDR1 and CDR2: SGHDT and YYEEEE. The CDR3: CASSRDFGTGELFF. The CDR3, as DNA: TGTGCCAGCAGCCGGGACTTCGGCACCGGGGAGCTGTTTTTT.

This chain links TRBV6-5 with TRBJ2-7; possibly TRBD1 for D (5 bases). Trimming removed 4 bases from V and 6 bases from J, with 13 bases in between. Germline CDR1 is MNHEY and CDR2 is SVGAGI. The CDR3 length is 13 residues. This CDR3 reads CASSSGRDGEQYF. For the CDR3, the DNA is TGTGCCAGCAGTTCGGGCAGGGATGGCGAGCAGTACTTC.

V usage is TRBV6-6 and J usage is TRBJ1-5; no definite D call. Germline CDR1 MNHNY, CDR2 SVGAGI (reference sequence). V was clipped by 5 bases and J by 7 bases, with 12 bases between them. The CDR3 totals 13 residues. The CDR3: CASSLTREQPQHF. Here the CDR3 DNA reads TGTGCCAGCAGTCTAACAAGGGAGCAGCCCCAGCATTTT.

The chain joins TRBV2 to TRBJ2-5, with a tentative D call TRBD1 (6 bases). V was cut by 4 bases and J by 2 bases, with 11 bases left in between. Germline V gives CDR1 SNHLY, CDR2 FYNNEI. The CDR3 sequence is 14 residues long. CDR3 loop: CASSVRQGQETQYF. The CDR3 nucleotides are TGTGCCAGCAGTGTTCGCCAGGGGCAAGAGACCCAGTACTTC.

The chain combines TRBV6-2 or TRBV6-3 with TRBJ2-3; 9 bases map to TRBD2. V trimming: 2 bases; J trimming: 6 bases; junction bases outside the gene matches: 6. From germline, CDR1 is MNHEY and CDR2 SVGEGT. The CDR3 covers 15 residues. CDR3 nucleotide sequence: TGTGCCAGCAGTTACCCCGTAGCGGGAGAGGATACGCAGTATTTT. This sequence encodes CASSYPVAGEDTQYF.

This chain connects TRBV5-1 to TRBJ2-1; 7 positions agree with TRBD2. This CDR3 has 16 amino acids. Trimming cost V 0 bases and J 4 bases; bases outside gene matches: 7. The germline CDR1 and CDR2 sequences are SGHRS and YFSETQ. For the CDR3, the DNA is TGCGCCAGCAGCTTGGTAGGACTAGGAGGTTACAATGAGCAGTTCTTC. Its protein is CASSLVGLGGYNEQFF.

CDR3 protein: CASSKRRDEKLFF. CDR3 bases: TGTGCCAGCAGCAAAAGGCGGGATGAAAAACTGTTTTTT. The chain joins TRBV21-1 to TRBJ1-4. TRBV21-1 is noted as a pseudogene. The CDR3 loop spans 13 amino acids.

There are a few counts of this clone. The V gene is TRBV4-2, the J gene TRBJ2-1, with 16 bases matching TRBD2. Germline V gene data show CDR1 as LGHNA and CDR2 as YNFKEQ. V was clipped by 6 bases and J by 2 bases; unmatched bases: 7. This CDR3 is 18 amino acids long. The CDR3 nucleotides read TGTGCCAGCAGTTCCGGGACTAGCGGGAGGGCCCCCTACAATGAGCAGTTCTTC. Amino acid sequence: CASSSGTSGRAPYNEQFF.

This chain joins TRBV19 and TRBJ1-2, with 8 bases aligning to TRBD1. The CDR3 has 15 residues. The ends lost 5 bases at V and 4 bases at J; junction bases unmatched: 9. Germline V lookup: CDR1 LNHDA, CDR2 SQIVND (reference sequence). CDR3 in amino acids: CASSQDREVFYGYTF. The CDR3 DNA reads TGTGCCAGTAGTCAGGACAGGGAAGTTTTCTATGGCTACACCTTC.

The chain links TRBV7-9 to TRBJ2-7, with a tentative D call TRBD1 (6 bases). V was cut by 1 base and J by 7 bases, with 8 bases left in between. The germline V gene encodes CDR1 SEHNR and CDR2 FQNEAQ (reference sequence). The length of the CDR3 is 12 residues. This CDR3 is CASSLGGGEQYF. In DNA, the CDR3 is TGTGCCAGCAGCTTAGGAGGGGGAGAGCAGTACTTC.

The rearrangement joins TRBV29-1 to TRBJ1-2, with TRBD1 identical over 9 bases. Germline V CDR1 and CDR2: SQVTM, ANQGSEA. The V and J ends lost 0 bases and 8 bases, in that order; junction bases with no gene match: 4. This CDR3 comprises 13 residues. The chain's CDR3 is CSVEESGTGGYTF. CDR3 coding DNA: TGCAGCGTTGAAGAATCCGGGACAGGGGGCTACACCTTC. Complete variable domain (other parts from reference TRBV29-1 and TRBJ1-2): SAVISQKPSRDICQRGTSLTIQCQVDSQVTMMFWYRQQPGQSLTLIATANQGSEATYESGFVIDKFPISRPNLTFSTLTVSNMSPEDSSIYLCSVEESGTGGYTFGSGTRLTVV.

V usage is TRBV7-2 and J usage is TRBJ2-3, with D tentatively TRBD2 (5 bases). The CDR3 sequence is 14 residues long. The germline V gene encodes CDR1 SGHTA and CDR2 FQGNSA. V lost 5 bases, J lost 4 bases, and 13 bases lay in between. The CDR3, as DNA: TGTGCCAGCAGCGCACAGCGGCTCCCAGATACGCAGTATTTT. Its protein is CASSAQRLPDTQYF.

The chain links TRBV6-2 or TRBV6-3 to TRBJ2-7, with TRBD1 matching 9 bases. The germline gives CDR1 MNHEY, CDR2 SVGEGT. J was trimmed by 6 bases and V by 4 bases; bases with no gene match: 7. The CDR3 runs 14 residues. CDR3 sequence (DNA): TGTGCCAGCAGTTGGGGGGACAGGGTTTTCGAGCAGTACTTC. Its translation: CASSWGDRVFEQYF.

The chain employs TRBV7-2 and TRBJ2-1; TRBD2 agrees at 8 bases. V shed 4 bases, J shed 8 bases, and the junction held 4 bases outside the gene matches. Germline V gives CDR1 SGHTA, CDR2 FQGNSA. This CDR3 comprises 13 residues. For the CDR3, the DNA is TGTGCCAGCAGCTGGGGACTAGTGTATGAGCAGTTCTTC. This sequence encodes CASSWGLVYEQFF.

The rearrangement joins TRBV5-7 to TRBJ2-2; the match to TRBD2 covers 7 bases. TRBV5-7 qualifies as an ORF whose function is uncertain. The CDR3 totals 15 residues. V shed 5 bases and J 4 bases; nucleotides not matched to a gene: 8. CDR3 region: CASSQTSVGTGELFF. In DNA, the CDR3 is TGTGCCAGCAGTCAAACTAGCGTCGGCACCGGGGAGCTGTTTTTT.